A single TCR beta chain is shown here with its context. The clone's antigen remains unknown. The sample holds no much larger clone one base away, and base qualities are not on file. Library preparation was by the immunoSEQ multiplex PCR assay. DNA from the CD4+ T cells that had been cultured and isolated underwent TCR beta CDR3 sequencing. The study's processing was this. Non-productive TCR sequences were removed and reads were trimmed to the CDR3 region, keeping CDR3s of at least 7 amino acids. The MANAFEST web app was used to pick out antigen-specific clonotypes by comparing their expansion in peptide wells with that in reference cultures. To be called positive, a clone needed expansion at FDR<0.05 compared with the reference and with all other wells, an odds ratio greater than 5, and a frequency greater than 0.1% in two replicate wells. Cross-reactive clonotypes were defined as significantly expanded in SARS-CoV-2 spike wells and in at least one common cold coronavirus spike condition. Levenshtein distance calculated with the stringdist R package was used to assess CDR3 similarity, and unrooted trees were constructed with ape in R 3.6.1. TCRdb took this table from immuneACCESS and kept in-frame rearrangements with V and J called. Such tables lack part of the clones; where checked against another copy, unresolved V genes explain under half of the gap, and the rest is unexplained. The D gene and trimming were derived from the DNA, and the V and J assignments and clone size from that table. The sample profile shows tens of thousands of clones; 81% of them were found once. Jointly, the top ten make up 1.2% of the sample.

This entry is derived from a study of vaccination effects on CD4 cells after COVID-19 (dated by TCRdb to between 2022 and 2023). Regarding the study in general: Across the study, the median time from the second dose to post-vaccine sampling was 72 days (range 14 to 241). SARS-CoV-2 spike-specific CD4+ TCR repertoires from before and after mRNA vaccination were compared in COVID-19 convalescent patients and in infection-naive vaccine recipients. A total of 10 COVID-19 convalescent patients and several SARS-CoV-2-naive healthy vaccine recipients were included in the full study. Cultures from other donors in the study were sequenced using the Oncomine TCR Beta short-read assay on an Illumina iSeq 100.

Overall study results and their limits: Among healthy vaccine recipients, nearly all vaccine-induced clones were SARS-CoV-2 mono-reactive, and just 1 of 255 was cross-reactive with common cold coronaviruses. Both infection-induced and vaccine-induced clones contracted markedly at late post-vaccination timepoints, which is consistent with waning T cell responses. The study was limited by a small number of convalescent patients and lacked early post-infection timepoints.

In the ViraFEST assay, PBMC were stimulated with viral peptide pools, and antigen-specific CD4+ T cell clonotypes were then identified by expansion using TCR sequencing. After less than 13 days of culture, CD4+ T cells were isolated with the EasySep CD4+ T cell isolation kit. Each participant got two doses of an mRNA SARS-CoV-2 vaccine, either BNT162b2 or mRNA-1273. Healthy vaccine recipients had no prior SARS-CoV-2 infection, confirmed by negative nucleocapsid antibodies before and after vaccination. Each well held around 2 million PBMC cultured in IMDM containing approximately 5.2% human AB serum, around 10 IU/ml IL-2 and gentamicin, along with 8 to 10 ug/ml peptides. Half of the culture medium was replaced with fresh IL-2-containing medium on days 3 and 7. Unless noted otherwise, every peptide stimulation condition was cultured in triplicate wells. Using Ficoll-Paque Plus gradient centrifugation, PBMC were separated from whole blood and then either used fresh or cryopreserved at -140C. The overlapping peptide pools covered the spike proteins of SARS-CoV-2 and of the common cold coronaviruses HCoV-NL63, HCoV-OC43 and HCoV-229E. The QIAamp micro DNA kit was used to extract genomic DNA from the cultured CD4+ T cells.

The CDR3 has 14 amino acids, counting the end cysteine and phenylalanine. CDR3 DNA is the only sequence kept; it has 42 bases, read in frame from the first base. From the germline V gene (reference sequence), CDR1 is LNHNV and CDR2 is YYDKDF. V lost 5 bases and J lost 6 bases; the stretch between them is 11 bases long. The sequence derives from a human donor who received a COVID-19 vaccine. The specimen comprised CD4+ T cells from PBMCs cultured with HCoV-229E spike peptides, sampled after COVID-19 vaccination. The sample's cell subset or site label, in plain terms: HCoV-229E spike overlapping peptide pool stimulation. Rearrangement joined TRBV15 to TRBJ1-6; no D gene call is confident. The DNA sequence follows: TGTGCCACCAGCCTGGATTATTTTAATTCACCCCTCCACTTT. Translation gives CATSLDYFNSPLHF.